These T cell receptor beta chains were read from a single sample in a study of shared T cell receptors in the human thymus. Clones were read by immunoSEQ multiplex PCR, and TCRdb kept only the in-frame ones, dropping some. The sample holds roughly 560,000 clones, 70% to 80% seen once. This same sample was also part of a study on human thymus T cells.

Sequences were obtained from thymocytes. The origin of the receptors is a boy in the first two years of life with a congenital heart defect. The CDR3 runs from the conserved cysteine through the conserved F or W. Fields, in order: D gene, V gene, J gene, CDR3 length, clone size, CDR3 protein, CDR3 DNA. The D gene is left open where the match is weak. Not all rows give a size; the values are once, few, many and, for expanded clones, a class.

D: .; V: TRBV15; J: TRBJ2-3; length: 16; size: .; CDR3: CATSRGVSRGTDTQYF; DNA: TGTGCCACCAGCAGAGGGGTTAGCAGGGGCACAGATACGCAGTATTTT
D: .; V: TRBV29-1; J: TRBJ2-5; length: 12; size: .; CDR3: CSVDGVGETQYF; DNA: TGCAGCGTTGACGGGGTGGGGGAGACCCAGTACTTC
D: .; V: TRBV7-2; J: TRBJ2-7; length: 17; size: .; CDR3: CASSLGQNLPGSYEQYF; DNA: TGTGCCAGCAGCTTAGGTCAAAACCTCCCCGGGTCCTACGAGCAGTACTTC
D: TRBD1; V: TRBV27; J: TRBJ2-2; length: 16; size: .; CDR3: CASSSATGGDTGELFF; DNA: TGTGCCAGCAGTTCGGCGACAGGGGGGGACACCGGGGAGCTGTTTTTT
D: .; V: TRBV5-1; J: TRBJ2-3; length: 16; size: few; CDR3: CASSLVQGPRTDTQYF; DNA: TGCGCCAGCAGCTTGGTTCAGGGTCCGAGAACAGATACGCAGTATTTT
D: TRBD1; V: TRBV7-3; J: TRBJ2-1; length: 14; size: .; CDR3: CASSLTRGRNEQFF; DNA: TGTGCCAGCAGCTTAACGAGGGGGCGGAATGAGCAGTTCTTC
D: TRBD1; V: TRBV27; J: TRBJ1-2; length: 15; size: .; CDR3: CASGVRGGAPGGYTF; DNA: TGTGCCAGCGGGGTCAGAGGGGGCGCACCGGGTGGCTACACCTTC
D: TRBD2; V: TRBV30; J: TRBJ2-7; length: 18; size: .; CDR3: CAWSVQAGGPGGNYEQYF; DNA: TGTGCCTGGAGTGTACAGGCGGGAGGGCCCGGGGGCAACTACGAGCAGTACTTC
D: .; V: TRBV11-1; J: TRBJ2-7; length: 15; size: .; CDR3: CASSRGRDNSYEQYF; DNA: TGTGCCAGCAGCCGGGGCCGGGACAACTCCTACGAGCAGTACTTC
D: TRBD2; V: TRBV4-1; J: TRBJ2-1; length: 17; size: .; CDR3: CASSQDPPGLAYNEQFF; DNA: TGCGCCAGCAGCCAAGATCCGCCGGGACTAGCCTACAATGAGCAGTTCTTC
D: TRBD1; V: TRBV28; J: TRBJ1-5; length: 17; size: .; CDR3: CASTMGQGLKANQPQHF; DNA: TGTGCCAGCACCATGGGACAGGGGTTAAAGGCTAATCAGCCCCAGCATTTT
D: TRBD2; V: TRBV4-2; J: TRBJ2-5; length: 17; size: .; CDR3: CASSQEGTSASQETQYF; DNA: TGTGCCAGCAGCCAAGAGGGGACTAGCGCCAGCCAAGAGACCCAGTACTTC
D: .; V: TRBV4-1; J: TRBJ2-7; length: 15; size: .; CDR3: CASSQGGGGAYEQYF; DNA: TGCGCCAGCAGCCAAGGGGGAGGAGGGGCCTACGAGCAGTACTTC
D: TRBD1; V: TRBV28; J: TRBJ2-3; length: 15; size: .; CDR3: CASSPDREGTDTQYF; DNA: TGTGCCAGCAGTCCGGACAGGGAGGGCACAGATACGCAGTATTTT
D: TRBD1; V: TRBV12-5; J: TRBJ2-7; length: 19; size: .; CDR3: CASGSPRDRGLSRRYEQYF; DNA: TGTGCTAGTGGTTCGCCCCGGGACAGGGGTCTCTCTCGGCGCTACGAGCAGTACTTC
D: .; V: TRBV27; J: TRBJ2-7; length: 11; size: .; CDR3: CASRGERAEYF; DNA: TGTGCCAGCAGAGGAGAGCGGGCGGAGTACTTC
D: TRBD1; V: TRBV10-3; J: TRBJ2-7; length: 16; size: .; CDR3: CAISEARDREICEQYF; DNA: TGTGCCATCAGTGAGGCCCGGGACAGGGAAATTTGCGAGCAGTACTTC
D: .; V: TRBV28; J: TRBJ2-1; length: 16; size: few; CDR3: CASTLRGGHGYNEQFF; DNA: TGTGCCAGCACCCTTAGGGGGGGACATGGGTACAATGAGCAGTTCTTC
D: TRBD2; V: TRBV5-6; J: TRBJ2-1; length: 16; size: .; CDR3: CASSLGGLATYNEQFF; DNA: TGTGCCAGCAGCTTAGGCGGACTAGCGACCTACAATGAGCAGTTCTTC
D: TRBD1; V: TRBV19; J: TRBJ1-1; length: 16; size: .; CDR3: CASSIATGRPDTEAFF; DNA: TGTGCCAGTAGTATAGCGACAGGGAGGCCGGACACTGAAGCTTTCTTT
D: TRBD2; V: TRBV30; J: TRBJ2-5; length: 20; size: few; CDR3: CAWIGGSGNPTPASPETQYF; DNA: TGTGCCTGGATCGGGGGTAGCGGGAACCCCACGCCCGCTTCCCCGGAGACCCAGTACTTC
D: .; V: TRBV28; J: TRBJ2-4; length: 16; size: .; CDR3: CASSLEGEVAKNIQYF; DNA: TGTGCCAGCAGTTTAGAGGGAGAGGTAGCCAAAAACATTCAGTACTTC
D: TRBD1; V: TRBV5-1; J: TRBJ2-2; length: 16; size: .; CDR3: CASSLVDRENTGELFF; DNA: TGCGCCAGCAGCTTAGTGGACAGGGAGAACACCGGGGAGCTGTTTTTT
D: TRBD1; V: TRBV2; J: TRBJ2-7; length: 16; size: .; CDR3: CASSDPGGWYGYEQYF; DNA: TGTGCCAGCAGTGATCCAGGGGGCTGGTATGGGTACGAGCAGTACTTC
D: TRBD1; V: TRBV30; J: TRBJ1-1; length: 12; size: .; CDR3: CARDRGLTEAFF; DNA: TGTGCCAGGGACAGGGGGCTCACTGAAGCTTTCTTT
D: TRBD1; V: TRBV27; J: TRBJ2-2; length: 15; size: .; CDR3: CASSCYRGNTGELFF; DNA: TGTGCCAGCAGTTGCTACAGGGGGAACACCGGGGAGCTGTTTTTT
D: TRBD2; V: TRBV11-1; J: TRBJ2-7; length: 17; size: .; CDR3: CASSFGRAGGFSYEQYF; DNA: TGTGCCAGCAGCTTTGGTAGAGCGGGAGGGTTCTCCTACGAGCAGTACTTC
D: TRBD2; V: TRBV7-2; J: TRBJ2-3; length: 19; size: .; CDR3: CASSLGLAGGPGSADTQYF; DNA: TGTGCCAGCAGCTTAGGGCTAGCGGGAGGCCCAGGGTCCGCAGATACGCAGTATTTT
D: .; V: TRBV6-1; J: TRBJ2-3; length: 15; size: few; CDR3: CASSEDKRLTDTQYF; DNA: TGTGCCAGCAGTGAAGACAAGCGCCTCACAGATACGCAGTATTTT
D: .; V: TRBV4-1; J: TRBJ1-1; length: 16; size: once; CDR3: CASSQPLAGYQGDAFF; DNA: TGCGCCAGCAGCCAACCCTTGGCGGGATACCAGGGAGACGCTTTCTTT
D: TRBD2; V: TRBV7-9; J: TRBJ2-1; length: 15; size: .; CDR3: CASSPGTSKNNEQFF; DNA: TGTGCCAGCAGCCCCGGGACTAGCAAAAACAATGAGCAGTTCTTC
D: TRBD1; V: TRBV28; J: TRBJ2-7; length: 13; size: .; CDR3: CASHEQGTYEQYF; DNA: TGTGCCAGCCACGAACAGGGGACCTACGAGCAGTACTTC
D: TRBD2; V: TRBV4-2; J: TRBJ2-3; length: 19; size: .; CDR3: CASSQGGSRECPSTDTQYF; DNA: TGTGCCAGCAGCCAAGGTGGGTCGCGGGAGTGCCCTAGCACAGATACGCAGTATTTT
D: TRBD2; V: TRBV29-1; J: TRBJ2-7; length: 14; size: .; CDR3: CSVVRLAGRNEQYF; DNA: TGCAGCGTTGTCCGGCTAGCGGGAAGGAACGAGCAGTACTTC
D: .; V: TRBV28; J: TRBJ1-3; length: 17; size: .; CDR3: CASSPRAPPSEGNTIYF; DNA: TGTGCCAGCAGCCCCAGGGCCCCTCCCTCGGAAGGAAACACCATATATTTT
D: .; V: TRBV15; J: TRBJ2-3; length: 14; size: .; CDR3: CATRRSTSTDTQYF; DNA: TGTGCCACCAGGAGAAGTACTAGCACAGATACGCAGTATTTT
D: TRBD2; V: TRBV7-2; J: TRBJ2-2; length: 19; size: .; CDR3: CASSLIPSGRAWDTGELFF; DNA: TGTGCCAGCAGCTTAATTCCTAGCGGGAGGGCCTGGGACACCGGGGAGCTGTTTTTT
D: .; V: TRBV27; J: TRBJ2-7; length: 14; size: .; CDR3: CASSFSTGPYEQYF; DNA: TGTGCCAGCAGTTTCTCGACGGGTCCCTACGAGCAGTACTTC
D: .; V: TRBV5-4; J: TRBJ1-2; length: 13; size: .; CDR3: CASSLQVNYGYTF; DNA: TGTGCCAGCAGCTTGCAGGTGAACTATGGCTACACCTTC
D: TRBD1; V: TRBV6-1; J: TRBJ2-5; length: 16; size: .; CDR3: CASREPGQGAVETQYF; DNA: TGTGCCAGCAGGGAACCGGGACAGGGGGCGGTTGAGACCCAGTACTTC
D: .; V: TRBV14; J: TRBJ2-7; length: 13; size: .; CDR3: CASSQGRGNEQYF; DNA: TGTGCCAGCAGCCAAGGTAGGGGTAACGAGCAGTACTTC
D: .; V: TRBV11-2; J: TRBJ2-5; length: 13; size: .; CDR3: CASSLGPQETQYF; DNA: TGTGCCAGCAGCTTAGGCCCCCAGGAGACCCAGTACTTC
D: .; V: TRBV4-3; J: TRBJ2-4; length: 15; size: .; CDR3: CASSQGSLTKNIQYF; DNA: TGCGCCAGCAGCCAGGGGAGCTTAACCAAAAACATTCAGTACTTC
D: .; V: TRBV9; J: TRBJ2-1; length: 15; size: once; CDR3: CASSAGDSSYNEQFF; DNA: TGTGCCAGCAGCGCGGGGGATTCCTCCTACAATGAGCAGTTCTTC
D: TRBD2; V: TRBV30; J: TRBJ2-7; length: 13; size: .; CDR3: CAWRYSGSYEQYF; DNA: TGTGCCTGGAGGTATAGCGGGTCCTACGAGCAGTACTTC
D: TRBD1; V: TRBV27; J: TRBJ2-5; length: 15; size: .; CDR3: CASSIHRGEGETQYF; DNA: TGTGCCAGCAGTATACACAGGGGAGAGGGGGAGACCCAGTACTTC
D: .; V: TRBV5-6; J: TRBJ1-4; length: 14; size: .; CDR3: CASSLDRPNEKLFF; DNA: TGTGCCAGCAGTCTCGACAGGCCTAATGAAAAACTGTTTTTT
D: .; V: TRBV11-1; J: TRBJ2-7; length: 15; size: few; CDR3: CASSLDGRIFSEQYF; DNA: TGTGCCAGCAGCCTGGATGGCAGGATTTTCTCCGAGCAGTACTTC
D: TRBD1; V: TRBV12-5; J: TRBJ2-5; length: 16; size: .; CDR3: CASGSPTGQGEETQYF; DNA: TGTGCTAGTGGTTCCCCAACCGGACAGGGAGAGGAGACCCAGTACTTC
D: TRBD1; V: TRBV11-3; J: TRBJ2-7; length: 16; size: .; CDR3: CASSLERDRHPYEQYF; DNA: TGTGCCAGCAGCTTAGAGCGGGACAGGCACCCCTACGAGCAGTACTTC
D: TRBD2; V: TRBV5-4; J: TRBJ2-5; length: 16; size: .; CDR3: CASSLVAGGPMETQYF; DNA: TGTGCCAGCAGCTTGGTTGCGGGAGGGCCGATGGAGACCCAGTACTTC
D: .; V: TRBV2; J: TRBJ1-5; length: 17; size: .; CDR3: CASSEGKARGGNQPQHF; DNA: TGTGCCAGCAGTGAAGGAAAGGCCAGGGGTGGCAATCAGCCCCAGCATTTT
D: TRBD1; V: TRBV4-3; J: TRBJ1-5; length: 21; size: .; CDR3: CASSQDRSLGDRGKGNQPQHF; DNA: TGCGCCAGCAGCCAGGACCGTTCCCTCGGGGACAGGGGGAAAGGCAATCAGCCCCAGCATTTT
D: .; V: TRBV5-4; J: TRBJ2-2; length: 13; size: .; CDR3: CASGPVPTGELFF; DNA: TGTGCCAGCGGCCCTGTGCCGACCGGGGAGCTGTTTTTT
D: .; V: TRBV11-3; J: TRBJ2-7; length: 15; size: .; CDR3: CASSIYRDSLYEQYF; DNA: TGTGCCAGCAGCATATACCGGGACTCCCTTTACGAGCAGTACTTC
D: .; V: TRBV6-5; J: TRBJ1-1; length: 11; size: .; CDR3: CASRSNTEAFF; DNA: TGTGCCAGCAGGTCTAACACTGAAGCTTTCTTT
D: .; V: TRBV2; J: TRBJ2-3; length: 13; size: .; CDR3: CASSVQGEDTQYF; DNA: TGTGCCAGCAGTGTGCAGGGTGAAGATACGCAGTATTTT
D: .; V: TRBV11-2; J: TRBJ2-1; length: 16; size: .; CDR3: CASSSLTGLLRDEQFF; DNA: TGTGCCAGCAGCTCACTGACGGGACTCCTTAGGGATGAGCAGTTCTTC
D: TRBD1; V: TRBV10-1; J: TRBJ1-5; length: 12; size: .; CDR3: CASGTGTQPQHF; DNA: TGCGCCAGCGGGACAGGCACCCAGCCCCAGCATTTT